The clone carrying this T cell receptor beta chain was observed once. What it binds is not known. This sample is drawn from a study of T cell repertoires in cytomegalovirus infection. The study's findings and limits: Predominance within the ex vivo response was attributable to HLA-C-restricted CMV-specific TCR beta clonotypes.

TCRdb re-called the reads through MiXCR, storing one row per CDR3 protein. Of roughly 760,000 distinct CDR3 sequences in the sample, 35% to 45% were seen once. Trimming took 6 bases from V and 6 from J, leaving 8 bases between them. Germline values: CDR1 SGHVT, CDR2 SQSDAQ. This CDR3 region has 11 residues. The TCR comes from a human donor in good health (CMV status not recorded). Some clones in this sample may be carry-over from other donors' samples. Sequenced material: PBMCs. The chain recombines TRBV7-4 with TRBJ1-1; no clear D. Written as DNA, the CDR3 is TGTGCCAGCAGTCTAATCCCTGAAGCTTTCTTT. Encoded protein: CASSLIPEAFF.